The clone carrying this T cell receptor beta chain was seen at least ten times. What it binds is unknown. These data originate in a study of T-cell reconstitution after alpha-beta-depleted transplantation in children. The study, taken as a whole, reports: T-cell numbers and diversity, one year after transplant, stemmed largely from T cells that were newly produced.

Trimming pared 5 bases from V and 3 bases from J, leaving 16 bases between. CDR1 and CDR2 from the germline V gene are PRHDT and FYEKMQ (reference sequence). There are 16 residues in the CDR3. Library preparation (for TCRbeta) was performed with unique molecular identifiers. One entry per CDR3 protein, called by TCRdb with MiXCR from the PCR reads. The sample has 9,200 or so distinct CDR3 sequences, about 15% seen once. The clonotype was recovered from a male patient younger than 18 who had a stem cell transplant for acute lymphoblastic leukemia, so the T cells may come from the graft donor. Specimen: PBMCs, mostly from graft donor cells, collected 60 days after TCRalphabeta/CD19-depleted stem cell transplant. The chain carries TRBV13 and TRBJ2-2; D is unresolved. The CDR3 protein is CASSPRAISDTGELFF. The CDR3 bases are TGTGCCAGCAGCCCTCGGGCGATTAGTGACACCGGGGAGCTGTTTTTT.